This passage covers 2 T cell receptor beta chains from one sample sequenced in a study of shared clonotypes between healthy human individuals. Only in-frame clones appear in the TCRdb table, and some are missing; sequencing was by immunoSEQ multiplex PCR. This table holds millions of clones, 93% found once. The sample consisted of naive CD4+ T cells from PBMCs. Subset meaning: CD45RA+ positively selected. The receptors shown here come from a man aged 18 to 30 in good health. Some clones in this sample may be carry-over from other donors' samples.

V is TRBV11-2 and J is TRBJ2-7; D is possibly TRBD2 (5 bases). V gave up 5 bases and J gave up 0 bases, with 14 bases separating them. The CDR3 has 15 amino acids. Germline V lookup: CDR1 SGHAT, CDR2 FQNNGV. In DNA, the CDR3 is TGTGCCAGCAGCACTAGGCCACAAGACTCCTACGAGCAGTACTTC. This gives the protein CASSTRPQDSYEQYF. The entire variable domain, with the rest obtained from reference TRBV11-2 and TRBJ2-7, is as follows: EAGVAQSPRYKIIEKRQSVAFWCNPISGHATLYWYQQILGQGPKLLIQFQNNGVVDDSQLPKDRFSAERLKGVDSTLKIQPAKLEDSAVYLCASSTRPQDSYEQYFGPGTRLTVT.

The chain recombines TRBV11-2 with TRBJ2-3; perhaps TRBD1 as D (5 bases). The V end was cut by 6 bases, the J end by 4 bases, with 17 bases between. Germline V gene lookup returns CDR1 SGHAT and CDR2 FQNNGV. CDR3 size: 15 residues. CDR3 protein: CASRYSPGNADTQYF. Written as DNA, the CDR3 is TGTGCCAGCAGGTACTCCCCAGGGAACGCAGATACGCAGTATTTT.